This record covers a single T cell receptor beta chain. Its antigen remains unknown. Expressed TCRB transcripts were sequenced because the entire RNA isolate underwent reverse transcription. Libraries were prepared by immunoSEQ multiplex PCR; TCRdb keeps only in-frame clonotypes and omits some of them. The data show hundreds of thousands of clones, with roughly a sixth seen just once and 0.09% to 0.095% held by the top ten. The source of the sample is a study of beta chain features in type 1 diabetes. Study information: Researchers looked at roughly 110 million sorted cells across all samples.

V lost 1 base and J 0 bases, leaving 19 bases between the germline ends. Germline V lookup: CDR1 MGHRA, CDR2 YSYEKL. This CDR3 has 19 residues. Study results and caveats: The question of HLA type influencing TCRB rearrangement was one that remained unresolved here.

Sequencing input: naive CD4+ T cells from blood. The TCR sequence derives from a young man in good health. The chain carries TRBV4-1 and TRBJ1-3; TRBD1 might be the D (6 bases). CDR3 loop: CASSQGIGTGHSSGNTIYF. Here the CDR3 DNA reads TGCGCCAGCAGCCAAGGCATAGGTACAGGGCATAGCTCTGGAAACACCATATATTTT.